This TCR beta chain was recovered during a study of T cells after yellow fever vaccination. The germline V and J ends were trimmed by 0 bases and 6 bases, with 9 bases remaining between them. CDR1 is DFQATT and CDR2 is SNEGSKA in the germline V gene (reference sequence). The CDR3 consists of 13 residues. TCRdb reprocessed the 5' RACE reads with MiXCR, giving one entry per CDR3 protein. The table includes 450,000 to 550,000 distinct CDR3 sequences, 21% detected once. This chain uses TRBV20-1 with TRBJ1-5; the D gene is possibly TRBD1 (5 bases). The sequence was obtained from a man aged 18 to 29 who received the YFV17D yellow fever vaccine. This specimen consisted of PBMCs, obtained roughly 20 days after the first yellow fever vaccination. CDR3: CSARDRVGQPQHF. The CDR3 nucleotides are TGCAGTGCTAGAGACAGGGTGGGTCAGCCCCAGCATTTT.